The clone carrying this TCR beta chain was counted between two and nine times. Sequencing was performed with immunoSEQ multiplex PCR; in TCRdb, only in-frame clones are kept and a portion is missing. The repertoire includes approximately 300,000 clones, around 90% of them detected once, and approximately 4% sits in the top ten. These data are taken from a study of blood T cell repertoires in COVID-19. Study-level background: Italy, Spain and the United States were the sources of the convalescent and acute COVID-19 samples. T cells, B-cell-depleted T cells, or PBMCs supplied cDNA or gDNA.

Germline CDR1 MDHEN, CDR2 SYDVKM. The CDR3 length is 14 residues. Trimming left V 7 bases short and J 4 bases short, with 13 bases between. This rearrangement joins TRBV28 to TRBJ1-4; possible D gene TRBD1, 6 bases. The TCR comes from a woman aged 18-29 years with acute COVID-19. Sequenced material: PBMCs or T cells enriched from blood (not recorded which). The CDR3 reads CASKKGGSNEKLFF. As DNA, the CDR3 is TGTGCCAGCAAAAAAGGGGGTAGTAATGAAAAACTGTTTTTT.